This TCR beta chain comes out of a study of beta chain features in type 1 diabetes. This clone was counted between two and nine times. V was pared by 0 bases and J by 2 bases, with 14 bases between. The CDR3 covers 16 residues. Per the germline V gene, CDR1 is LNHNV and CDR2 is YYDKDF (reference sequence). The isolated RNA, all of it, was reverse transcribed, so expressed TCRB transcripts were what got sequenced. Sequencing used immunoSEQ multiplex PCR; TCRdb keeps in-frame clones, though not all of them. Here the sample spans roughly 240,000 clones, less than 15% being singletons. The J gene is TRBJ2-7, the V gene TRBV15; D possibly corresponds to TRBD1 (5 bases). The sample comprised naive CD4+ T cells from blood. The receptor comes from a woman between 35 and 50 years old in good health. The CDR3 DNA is TGTGCCACCAGCAGAGATCGTGGGGCTACTCCCTACGAGCAGTACTTC. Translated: CATSRDRGATPYEQYF.